The 16 T cell receptor beta chains in this list originate from one sample, sequenced in a study of blood T cell repertoires in COVID-19. Generated by immunoSEQ multiplex PCR, the TCRdb table keeps only in-frame clones and is missing some. The table includes about 300,000 clones, around nine tenths detected once. What was sequenced was peripheral blood. Source of these receptors: a young woman with COVID-19, enrolled during active disease.

This chain joins TRBV6-6 and TRBJ2-4; 8 bases line up with TRBD2. V lost 6 bases and J lost 3; bases outside the gene matches: 7. Germline V gives CDR1 MNHNY, CDR2 SVGAGI (reference sequence). The CDR3 is 15 residues long. CDR3 DNA: TGTGCCAGCAGACGTGACGGGGGGGGCAAAAACATTCAGTACTTC. This encodes CASRRDGGGKNIQYF.

This clone came up once. The rearrangement links TRBV5-5 to TRBJ1-4; TRBD1 might be the D (5 bases). Germline CDR1 and CDR2: SGHKS and YYEKEE (reference sequence). Between the trimmed V and J ends, which lost 0 bases and 6 bases, there was a span of 12 bases. CDR3 size: 15 residues. The CDR3 DNA reads as TGTGCCAGCAGCTTGGGCTGGGGCCTGGATGAAAAACTGTTTTTT. This gives the protein CASSLGWGLDEKLFF. The entire variable domain, with the rest obtained from reference TRBV5-5 and TRBJ1-4, is as follows: DAGVTQSPTHLIKTRGQQVTLRCSPISGHKSVSWYQQVLGQGPQFIFQYYEKEERGRGNFPDRFSARQFPNYSSELNVNALLLGDSALYLCASSLGWGLDEKLFFGSGTQLSVL.

The chain is built from TRBV7-9 and TRBJ1-1; tentatively, D is TRBD1 (6 bases). Trimming stripped 3 bases from V and 4 bases from J, with 12 bases between. This CDR3 region has 14 residues. CDR1 is SEHNR, CDR2 FQNEAQ, per germline (reference sequence). CDR3 coding DNA: TGTGCCAGCAGCTTGAGGGGCAGGGGCACTGAAGCTTTCTTT. Its protein product is CASSLRGRGTEAFF. Full variable domain (rest looked up from reference TRBV7-9 and TRBJ1-1): DTGVSQNPRHKITKRGQNVTFRCDPISEHNRLYWYRQTLGQGPEFLTYFQNEAQLEKSRLLSDRFSAERPKGSFSTLEIQRTEQGDSAMYLCASSLRGRGTEAFFGQGTRLTVV.

The chain joins TRBV7-2 to TRBJ1-5; 7 bases match TRBD1. V was clipped by 1 base and J by 4 bases; unmatched bases: 4. The length of the CDR3 is 15 residues. Per the germline V gene, CDR1 is SGHTA and CDR2 is FQGNSA. The CDR3 loop reads CASSLGGTVNQPQHF. In DNA form, the CDR3 reads TGTGCCAGCAGCTTAGGTGGGACAGTGAATCAGCCCCAGCATTTT.

This chain connects TRBV28 to TRBJ1-1; D is possibly TRBD1 (5 bases). The V gene lost 2 bases and the J gene lost 5 bases, with 12 bases spanning the gap. The CDR3 consists of 14 residues. CDR1 MDHEN and CDR2 SYDVKM come from the germline V gene. The CDR3 region has the DNA TGTGCCAGCAGTTTAACCAGGGCGGGGACTGAAGCTTTCTTT. This codes for CASSLTRAGTEAFF.

Ten or more counts support this clone. The CDR3 region is CASSVGTGRVHEQYF. The DNA for the CDR3 is TGTGCCAGCAGTGTAGGGACAGGGCGGGTCCACGAGCAGTACTTC. This chain connects TRBV2 to TRBJ2-7, with TRBD1 identical over 9 bases. Unmatched junction bases numbered 9, after V lost 4 bases and J lost 5 bases. Per germline, CDR1 SNHLY and CDR2 FYNNEI. There are 15 residues in the CDR3.

This clone was detected only a few times. The J gene is TRBJ1-1, the V gene TRBV4-1, with D perhaps TRBD1 (6 bases). Germline CDR1 MGHRA, CDR2 YSYEKL. Trimming pared 1 base from V and 8 bases from J, leaving 11 bases between. The CDR3 is made up of 13 amino acids. The CDR3 coding sequence is TGCGCCAGCAGCCAAGGAGGGGGAGCGGAAGCTTTCTTT. It translates to CASSQGGGAEAFF.

The chain carries TRBV19 and TRBJ1-2; D gene uncertain. This CDR3 has 12 residues. Germline-derived CDR1 and CDR2 are LNHDA and SQIVND (reference sequence). V lost 1 base and J lost 3, with 3 bases in between. CDR3 in DNA: TGTGCCAGTAGTATAGCAGACTATGGCTACACCTTC. This encodes CASSIADYGYTF.

The chain employs TRBV2 and TRBJ2-2; 11 positions agree with TRBD2. V lost 6 bases to trimming and J lost 2 bases; unmatched junction nucleotides: 2. This CDR3 is built from 15 residues. Germline assignment: CDR1 SNHLY and CDR2 FYNNEI. CDR3 coding DNA: TGTGCCAGCAGCGGGACTAGCGGTAACACCGGGGAGCTGTTTTTT. Residues: CASSGTSGNTGELFF.

The rearrangement links TRBV5-5 to TRBJ1-5, with 9 bases lining up with TRBD1. Germline V gene lookup returns CDR1 SGHKS and CDR2 YYEKEE (reference sequence). V trimming: 3 bases; J trimming: 7 bases; junction bases outside the gene matches: 2. The CDR3 extends over 13 amino acids. The chain's CDR3 is CASSWDREQPQHF. In DNA form, the CDR3 reads TGTGCCAGCAGCTGGGACAGGGAACAGCCCCAGCATTTT.

V is TRBV28 and J is TRBJ1-2; D may be TRBD1 (5 bases). The CDR3 has 13 amino acids. V shed 1 base and J shed 5 bases, with 8 bases lying between them. Germline-derived CDR1 and CDR2 are MDHEN and SYDVKM. The CDR3 loop is CASSLLTAYGYTF. Written as DNA, the CDR3 is TGTGCCAGCAGTTTATTGACAGCTTATGGCTACACCTTC.

This chain joins TRBV29-1 and TRBJ2-2; D not certain. Trimming left V 7 bases short and J 5 bases short, with 14 bases between. The V gene's germline CDR1 is SQVTM and CDR2 ANQGSEA. The CDR3 is 13 amino acids. CDR3 in DNA: TGCAGCGCCGAACTAACGACTACCGGGGAGCTGTTTTTT. This encodes CSAELTTTGELFF.

This clone was detected once. The chain uses TRBV6-4 and TRBJ2-5; D might be TRBD2 (6 bases). The germline gives CDR1 MRHNA, CDR2 SNTAGT. The CDR3 extends over 14 amino acids. V lost 7 bases, J lost 2 bases, and 14 bases lay in between. DNA of the CDR3: TGTGCCAGCACCCGTAAGCGGGCTCAAGAGACCCAGTACTTC. It yields the protein CASTRKRAQETQYF.

The chain carries TRBV7-8 and TRBJ2-5; 10 bases match TRBD2. The germline V gene encodes CDR1 SGHVS and CDR2 FQNEAQ. V shed 3 bases and J 4 bases; nucleotides not matched to a gene: 2. CDR3 size: 14 residues. The DNA of the CDR3 is TGTGCCAGCAGCTTCCTAGCGGGGGTAGAGACCCAGTACTTC. Translated, it gives CASSFLAGVETQYF.

The chain is built from TRBV12-3 or TRBV12-4 and TRBJ2-1; 7 bases are shared with TRBD1. J gave up 9 bases and V 5 bases, and 4 bases lay outside the gene matches. The CDR3 sequence is 12 residues long. CDR3 nucleotide sequence: TGTGCCAGCAGTCTAACAGGGGTTGAGCAGTTCTTC. Translation: CASSLTGVEQFF.

This chain uses TRBV18 with TRBJ1-1; D call uncertain. Trimming removed 1 base from V and 1 base from J, with 10 bases in between. The germline V gene encodes CDR1 KGHSH and CDR2 LQKENI. The CDR3 runs 15 residues. The CDR3 loop reads CASSPLVRGNTEAFF. The CDR3 coding sequence is TGTGCCAGCTCACCACTCGTCCGGGGGAACACTGAAGCTTTCTTT.